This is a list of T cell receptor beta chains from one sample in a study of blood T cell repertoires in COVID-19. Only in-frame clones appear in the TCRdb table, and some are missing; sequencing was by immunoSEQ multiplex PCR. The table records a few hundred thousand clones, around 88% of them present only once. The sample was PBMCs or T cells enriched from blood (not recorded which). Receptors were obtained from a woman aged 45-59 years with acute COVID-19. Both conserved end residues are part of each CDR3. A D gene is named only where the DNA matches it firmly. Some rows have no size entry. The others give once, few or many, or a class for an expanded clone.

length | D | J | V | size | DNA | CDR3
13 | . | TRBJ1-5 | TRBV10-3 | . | TGTGCCATCAGTGAGCAGGGAAATCAGCCCCAGCATTTT | CAISEQGNQPQHF
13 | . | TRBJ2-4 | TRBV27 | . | TGTGCCAGCAGTTCCCTAGCCAAAAACATTCAGTACTTC | CASSSLAKNIQYF
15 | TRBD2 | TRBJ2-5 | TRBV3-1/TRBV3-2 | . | TGTGCCAGCAGCCACCTACTAGCGGGCCCGGAGACCCAGTACTTC | CASSHLLAGPETQYF
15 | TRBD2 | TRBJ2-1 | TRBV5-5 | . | TGTGCCAGCAGCTTGGGACTAGCGGGGTACAATGAGCAGTTCTTC | CASSLGLAGYNEQFF
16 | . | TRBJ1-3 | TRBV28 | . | TGTGCCAGCGCCCCTACCTCCGAGGGCGGGGGAAACACCATATATTTT | CASAPTSEGGGNTIYF
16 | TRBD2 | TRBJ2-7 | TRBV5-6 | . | TGTGCCAGCAGCTTGTATCCGACTAGCGGAGCCTACGAGCAGTACTTC | CASSLYPTSGAYEQYF
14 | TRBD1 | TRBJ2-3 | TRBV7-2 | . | TGTGCCAGCAGCTCCGGACAGGGTGCAGATACGCAGTATTTT | CASSSGQGADTQYF
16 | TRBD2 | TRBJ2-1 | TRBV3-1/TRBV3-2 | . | TGTGCCAGCAGCACCCCGCTAGCGGGAGCCTACAATGAGCAGTTCTTC | CASSTPLAGAYNEQFF
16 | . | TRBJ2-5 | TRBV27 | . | TGTGCCAGCAGTTTGCACCCAGGACTCCCACAAGAGACCCAGTACTTC | CASSLHPGLPQETQYF
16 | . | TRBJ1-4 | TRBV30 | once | TGTGCCTGGAGCTTAAAAGGGGCAGCAACTAATGAAAAACTGTTTTTT | CAWSLKGAATNEKLFF
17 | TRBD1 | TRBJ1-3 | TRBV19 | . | TGTGCCAGTAGTATGGGGCTAGGCGGGACAGTCCCTCCGCGAAGATATTTT | CASSMGLGGTVPPRRYF
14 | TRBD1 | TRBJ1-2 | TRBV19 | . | TGTGCCAGTAGGGGGACAGAGCCTAACTATGGCTACACCTTC | CASRGTEPNYGYTF
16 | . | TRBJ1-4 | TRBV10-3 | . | TGTGCCATCAGTGCGAATAAGAGGGCAGCTAATGAAAAACTGTTTTTT | CAISANKRAANEKLFF
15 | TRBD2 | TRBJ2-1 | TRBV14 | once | TGTGCCAGCAGCCCGTTGCGGGAGGAGAAGAATGAGCAGTTCTTC | CASSPLREEKNEQFF
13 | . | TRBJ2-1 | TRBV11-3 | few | TGTGCCAGCAGCCTTGACAGAACCAATGAGCAGTTCTTC | CASSLDRTNEQFF
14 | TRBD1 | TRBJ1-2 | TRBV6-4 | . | TGTGCCAGCAGTCCACAGGGGGCAAACTATGGCTACACCTTC | CASSPQGANYGYTF
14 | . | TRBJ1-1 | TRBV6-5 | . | TGTGCCAGCATCAACTTCCCGGGGATCACTGAAGCTTTCTTT | CASINFPGITEAFF
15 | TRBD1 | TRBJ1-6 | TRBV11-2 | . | TGTGCCAGCAGCTCTACGACAGGGTGGGCTTCACCCCTCCACTTT | CASSSTTGWASPLHF